This passage covers 29 T cell receptor beta chains from one sample sequenced in a study of T cell responses to AZD1222 COVID-19 vaccine. Sequencing was performed with immunoSEQ multiplex PCR; in TCRdb, only in-frame clones are kept and a portion is missing. The table lists roughly 110,000 clones, about 89% of them singletons. The starting material was peripheral blood, obtained on day 0 of AZD1222 vaccination. These TCRs come from an adult in good health.

This rearrangement joins TRBV10-3 to TRBJ2-5; D perhaps matches TRBD1 (6 bases). V was trimmed by 0 bases and J by 2 bases, leaving 7 bases between them. Germline loops: CDR1 ENHRY, CDR2 SYGVKD. The CDR3 is 14 residues long. The CDR3 sequence: CAISESTGQETQYF. Written as DNA, the CDR3 is TGTGCCATCAGTGAGTCGACAGGTCAAGAGACCCAGTACTTC.

The V call is TRBV27, the J call TRBJ1-1; D perhaps matches TRBD1 (6 bases). V lost 3 bases, J lost 3 bases, and 17 bases lay in between. The CDR3 loop spans 16 amino acids. CDR1 and CDR2 from the germline V gene are MNHEY and SMNVEV (reference sequence). Here the CDR3 DNA reads TGTGCCAGCAGTTTGGCAGGGGCGGGTTTAGACACTGAAGCTTTCTTT. Translation: CASSLAGAGLDTEAFF.

The genes are TRBV5-1 and TRBJ2-1; D is undetermined. In germline, CDR1 is SGHRS, CDR2 YFSETQ. The CDR3 contains 14 residues. V lost 5 bases to trimming and J lost 7 bases, with 16 bases between them. CDR3 in DNA: TGCGCCAGCAGTGATGGCGGACGGCCAAATGAGCAGTTCTTC. Translated, it gives CASSDGGRPNEQFF.

This chain connects TRBV7-2 to TRBJ2-7; 10 positions match TRBD2. The CDR3 is 15 amino acids. J was trimmed by 9 bases and V by 5 bases; bases with no gene match: 13. Germline V CDR1 and CDR2: SGHTA, FQGNSA. DNA for the CDR3: TGTGCCAGCAGCGTACTCGGACTAGCGGCCCCCCGGCAGTACTTC. Translated, it gives CASSVLGLAAPRQYF.

This chain connects TRBV7-2 to TRBJ1-2; D is unclear. The CDR3 has 13 amino acids. Per the germline V gene, CDR1 is SGHTA and CDR2 is FQGNSA. V dropped 5 bases and J dropped 2 bases, with 9 bases sitting between them. CDR3 in amino acids: CASSPRSNYGYTF. The DNA of the CDR3 is TGTGCCAGCAGCCCCCGATCAAACTATGGCTACACCTTC.

The chain couples TRBV19 to TRBJ1-2; TRBD1 might be the D (5 bases). Germline lookup yields CDR1 LNHDA and CDR2 SQIVND (reference sequence). The V and J ends lost 5 bases and 7 bases respectively, with 11 bases between them. The CDR3 length is 12 residues. In nucleotides, the CDR3 is TGTGCCAGTAGTTCCTACAGGATTGGCTACACCTTC. Translation: CASSSYRIGYTF.

V is TRBV27 and J is TRBJ2-2; TRBD2 matches at 11 bases. The CDR3 extends over 19 amino acids. V lost 1 base and J lost 0; bases outside the gene matches: 7. Germline assignment: CDR1 MNHEY and CDR2 SMNVEV (reference sequence). The chain's CDR3 is CASSLFPPGLAANTGELFF. In DNA form, the CDR3 reads TGTGCCAGCAGTTTATTCCCGCCGGGACTAGCGGCGAACACCGGGGAGCTGTTTTTT.

This sequence joins TRBV10-3 and TRBJ2-3; no clear D gene. Germline V gives CDR1 ENHRY, CDR2 SYGVKD. Between the trimmed V and J ends, which lost 4 bases and 5 bases, there was a span of 7 bases. The CDR3 is made up of 12 amino acids. The CDR3 reads CAISGVRDTQYF. The CDR3 DNA follows: TGTGCCATCAGTGGTGTCAGAGATACGCAGTATTTT.

As to this clone: Compared with germline, one end of the junction differs, possibly owing to a read error. The J gene is TRBJ1-1, the V gene TRBV10-3, with a possible D match to TRBD1 (5 bases). There are 13 residues in the CDR3. Per the germline V gene, CDR1 is ENHRY and CDR2 is SYGVKD. CDR3 nucleotides: TGTGCCATCTGTGAGGGGATGGGGACTGAAGCTTTCTTT. Translating it yields CAICEGMGTEAFF.

This clone is classed as medium-sized. The chain links TRBV11-2 to TRBJ2-3, with D unclear. Germline V gene data show CDR1 as SGHAT and CDR2 as FQNNGV. The CDR3 runs to 14 residues. V was trimmed by 2 bases and J by 0 bases, leaving 6 bases between them. Here the CDR3 DNA reads TGTGCCAGCAGCTTATACGGGAGCACAGATACGCAGTATTTT. Amino acid sequence: CASSLYGSTDTQYF.

The J gene is TRBJ1-3, the V gene TRBV5-1; D is ambiguous. The V end lost 0 bases, the J end lost 4 bases, and 11 bases lay between the germline ends. Germline V gene data show CDR1 as SGHRS and CDR2 as YFSETQ. The CDR3 is 15 residues long. The CDR3 is CASSLVPVSGNTIYF. The DNA for the CDR3 is TGCGCCAGCAGCTTGGTTCCGGTTTCGGGAAACACCATATATTTT.

The V gene is TRBV28, the J gene TRBJ1-3, with 9 bases lining up with TRBD1. V shed 3 bases and J 6 bases; nucleotides not matched to a gene: 9. Germline-derived CDR1 and CDR2 are MDHEN and SYDVKM. CDR3 length: 16 amino acids. The CDR3: CASSLVGGQGENTIYF. CDR3 coding DNA: TGTGCCAGCAGTTTGGTTGGGGGACAGGGAGAAAACACCATATATTTT.

Here the CDR3 DNA reads TGTGCCAGCAGTGTTGGAATCAACTATGGCTACACCTTC. The encoded protein is CASSVGINYGYTF. The chain uses TRBV12-3 or TRBV12-4 and TRBJ1-2; the D is unclear. V shed 5 bases and J shed 2 bases, with 9 bases lying between them. CDR3 size: 13 residues.

This chain joins TRBV24-1 and TRBJ2-1; D not certain. In germline, CDR1 is KGHDR, CDR2 SFDVKD. The CDR3 length is 14 residues. The germline V and J ends were trimmed by 3 bases and 3 bases, with 8 bases remaining between them. The CDR3 loop reads CATSDQRIYNEQFF. The CDR3 DNA reads as TGTGCCACCAGTGATCAGAGGATCTACAATGAGCAGTTCTTC.

The chain combines TRBV12-3 or TRBV12-4 with TRBJ1-5, with TRBD1 identical over 8 bases. Trimming at V came to 6 bases and at J to 6 bases, leaving 1 base not matched to a gene. The CDR3 covers 12 residues. The CDR3 bases are TGTGCCAGCAGGGACAGGGCTCAGCCCCAGCATTTT. Protein sequence: CASRDRAQPQHF.

This clone appeared a single time. The chain is built from TRBV6-6 and TRBJ1-1; D is possibly TRBD1 (6 bases). V lost 3 bases and J lost 0, with 14 bases in between. The germline V gene encodes CDR1 MNHNY and CDR2 SVGAGI (reference sequence). The CDR3 sequence is 16 residues long. The chain's CDR3 is CASSYAGGGLNTEAFF. The CDR3, as DNA: TGTGCCAGCAGTTATGCGGGGGGCGGCTTGAACACTGAAGCTTTCTTT.

The CDR3 region has the DNA TGTGCCAGCAGCTTGGCCCCCGGGACGGGACCTTCTGGGGCCAACGTCCTGACTTTC. Amino acids: CASSLAPGTGPSGANVLTF. The chain carries TRBV5-4 and TRBJ2-6; the D call may be TRBD1 or TRBD2 (5 bases each). There are 19 residues in the CDR3. The germline gives CDR1 SGHNT, CDR2 YYREEE (reference sequence). V was shortened by 0 bases and J by 1 base, with 17 bases between the two germline ends.

The CDR3 here is CASSPWAGRTDTQYF. In DNA, the CDR3 is TGTGCCAGCAGCCCATGGGCAGGGAGAACGGATACGCAGTATTTT. V gene TRBV5-4 combines with J gene TRBJ2-3; D assignment may be TRBD1 or TRBD2 (5 bases each). Germline CDR1 SGHNT, CDR2 YYREEE (reference sequence). V was pared by 4 bases and J by 6 bases, with 18 bases between. This CDR3 is built from 15 residues. Using reference TRBV5-4 and TRBJ2-3 for the parts outside the CDR3, the full variable domain is ETGVTQSPTHLIKTRGQQVTLRCSSQSGHNTVSWYQQALGQGPQFIFQYYREEENGRGNFPPRFSGLQFPNYSSELNVNALELDDSALYLCASSPWAGRTDTQYFGPGTRLTVL.

This clone was found once. The chain joins TRBV6-1 to TRBJ1-2, with a possible D match to TRBD1 (5 bases). The germline V and J ends were trimmed by 3 bases and 12 bases, with 23 bases remaining between them. This CDR3 region has 15 residues. CDR1 and CDR2 from the germline V gene are MNHNS and SASEGT. In nucleotides, the CDR3 is TGTGCCAGCAGTGACCCGTCAAAGGCAGGGACCTTAAACACCTTC. Its protein product is CASSDPSKAGTLNTF.

The rearrangement joins TRBV28 to TRBJ2-1, with TRBD2 matching 8 bases. Trimming took 5 bases from V and 3 from J; bases not matched to a gene: 9. CDR1 and CDR2 (germline): MDHEN, SYDVKM. CDR3 length equals 16 residues. The CDR3 loop is CASSPPGSGSYNEQFF. The CDR3 DNA follows: TGTGCCAGCAGTCCCCCGGGGAGCGGGAGCTACAATGAGCAGTTCTTC.

The chain links TRBV7-9 to TRBJ1-4; D gene ambiguous. Trimming removed 8 bases from V and 8 bases from J, with 9 bases in between. Germline V gene data show CDR1 as SEHNR and CDR2 as FQNEAQ (reference sequence). The CDR3 runs to 11 residues. CDR3 protein: CASGVSEKLFF. CDR3 DNA: TGTGCCAGCGGAGTCAGCGAAAAACTGTTTTTT.

J is TRBJ2-7 and V is TRBV5-1; 11 bases agree with TRBD2. Germline lookup yields CDR1 SGHRS and CDR2 YFSETQ. J gave up 4 bases and V 0 bases, and 3 bases lay outside the gene matches. The CDR3 length is 15 residues. This CDR3 is CASSLAGTSGYEQYF. CDR3 in DNA: TGCGCCAGCAGCTTGGCTGGGACTAGCGGATACGAGCAGTACTTC. Based on the CDR3 plus reference TRBV5-1 and TRBJ2-7, the full variable domain is KAGVTQTPRYLIKTRGQQVTLSCSPISGHRSVSWYQQTPGQGLQFLFEYFSETQRNKGNFPGRFSGRQFSNSRSEMNVSTLELGDSALYLCASSLAGTSGYEQYFGPGTRLTVT.

This clone was observed a handful of times. V gene TRBV2 combines with J gene TRBJ1-1; no firm D call. Germline CDR1 and CDR2: SNHLY and FYNNEI. V was cut by 0 bases and J by 5 bases, with 10 bases left in between. This CDR3 region has 14 residues. This chain's CDR3 is CASSEAVRSTEAFF. The CDR3, as DNA: TGTGCCAGCAGTGAAGCGGTAAGAAGTACTGAAGCTTTCTTT.

V is TRBV9 and J is TRBJ1-3; D is ambiguous. The CDR3 runs to 15 residues. With 4 bases removed from V and 4 bases from J, the gap between germline ends came to 15 bases. The V gene's germline CDR1 is SGDLS and CDR2 YYNGEE. CDR3 DNA sequence: TGTGCCAGCAGCCACAACGCTGGTTCGGGAAACACCATATATTTT. Its protein is CASSHNAGSGNTIYF.

The rearrangement links TRBV21-1 to TRBJ1-1; the table's D call, TRBD1, has no DNA check behind it. TRBV21-1 is recorded as a pseudogene. The CDR3 loop spans 18 amino acids. The CDR3, as DNA: TGTGCCAGCAGCGCCCCGGACAGGGGGTATGAGACGAGCACTGAAGCTTTCTTT. It encodes CASSAPDRGYETSTEAFF.

J is TRBJ1-5 and V is TRBV28, with D hard to call. The germline V gene has CDR1 MDHEN and CDR2 SYDVKM. V lost 10 bases and J 0 bases, leaving 22 bases between the germline ends. This CDR3 is built from 17 residues. Here the CDR3 reads CATQVLGVGDSNQPQHF. The CDR3 DNA reads TGTGCCACCCAGGTCCTCGGAGTAGGAGATAGCAATCAGCCCCAGCATTTT.

V and J are TRBV29-1 and TRBJ2-5; 9 nucleotides match TRBD2. CDR1 and CDR2 (germline): SQVTM, ANQGSEA. The V and J ends lost 2 bases and 8 bases, in that order; junction bases with no gene match: 9. This CDR3 is built from 14 residues. CDR3 DNA: TGCAGCGTTGAACAAGCGGGAGGACTTTTCACCCAGTACTTC. Translation: CSVEQAGGLFTQYF.

The V and J genes are TRBV7-2 and TRBJ1-3, with no clear D. V was pared by 3 bases and J by 4 bases, with 10 bases between. CDR1 is SGHTA, CDR2 FQGNSA, per germline. The CDR3 spans 14 residues. The CDR3 sequence is CASSFSTPGNTIYF. CDR3 coding DNA: TGTGCCAGCAGCTTTTCTACTCCCGGAAACACCATATATTTT.

This clone was found a few times. V and J are TRBV11-1 and TRBJ1-2, with D hard to call. CDR1 and CDR2 (germline): SGHAT, FQDESV (reference sequence). Trimming stripped 3 bases from V and 6 bases from J, with 11 bases between. The CDR3 sequence is 13 residues long. As DNA, the CDR3 is TGTGCCAGCAGCTTGGGAGAACCCGATGGCTACACCTTC. This encodes CASSLGEPDGYTF.